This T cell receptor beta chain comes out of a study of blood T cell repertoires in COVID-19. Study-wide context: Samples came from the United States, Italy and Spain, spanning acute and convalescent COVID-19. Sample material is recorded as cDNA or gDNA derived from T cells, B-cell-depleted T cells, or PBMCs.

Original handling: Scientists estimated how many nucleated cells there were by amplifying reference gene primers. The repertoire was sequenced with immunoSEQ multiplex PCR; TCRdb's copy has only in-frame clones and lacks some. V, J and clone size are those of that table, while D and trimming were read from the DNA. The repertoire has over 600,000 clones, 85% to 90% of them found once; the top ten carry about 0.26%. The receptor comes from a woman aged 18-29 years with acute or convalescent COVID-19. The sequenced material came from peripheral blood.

The CDR3 region has the DNA TGTGCCAGCAGTTTATATGGTGTGGGGGGTAATCAGCCCCAGCATTTT. It encodes CASSLYGVGGNQPQHF. The chain carries TRBV27 and TRBJ1-5; D might be TRBD1 (5 bases). V lost 1 base to trimming and J lost 4 bases, with 14 bases between them. The CDR3 has 16 residues. Germline V lookup: CDR1 MNHEY, CDR2 SMNVEV (reference sequence).